This note documents a single T cell receptor (beta chain) sequence. These data belong to a study of blood T cell repertoires in COVID-19. Study context: COVID-19 samples, acute and convalescent, were from the United States, Italy and Spain.

The method was immunoSEQ multiplex PCR; TCRdb's version includes in-frame clones alone and lacks a portion of them. The sample lists over 85,000 clones, over 75% occurring once. Germline CDR1 reads SEHNR; CDR2 reads FQNEAQ (reference sequence). The CDR3 loop spans 11 amino acids. V lost 8 bases, J lost 7 bases, and 8 bases lay in between. The sequence was obtained from a woman older than 75 with active or convalescent COVID-19. Material: peripheral blood. The chain combines TRBV7-9 with TRBJ2-2, with D unclear. The CDR3 is CASSQDGELFF. CDR3 nucleotide sequence: TGTGCCAGCTCGCAGGACGGGGAGCTGTTTTTT.